This T cell receptor (beta chain) was documented in a study of cytomegalovirus exposure and HLA in healthy donors. 13 Jbeta primers and 60 Vbeta primers were used for the PCR. Using immunoSEQ multiplex PCR, the repertoire was profiled, and TCRdb retains in-frame clones only, with some absent. This listing includes about 150,000 clones. With regard to this clone: What it binds is not known.

The CDR3 is 11 amino acids. Looked up from germline, CDR1 is DFQATT and CDR2 is SNEGSKA (reference sequence). V lost 2 bases, J lost 4 bases, and 6 bases lay in between. Points from the study as a whole: Investigators reported over 150 TCR beta chains as tied to cytomegalovirus.

V and J are TRBV20-1 and TRBJ2-7; the D is unclear. Material: PBMCs. The sequence came from a woman between 50 and 59 years old in good health and CMV-seronegative. CDR3 sequence (DNA): TGCAGTGCTAGATTCCTTTACGAGCAGTACTTC. Its translation is CSARFLYEQYF.